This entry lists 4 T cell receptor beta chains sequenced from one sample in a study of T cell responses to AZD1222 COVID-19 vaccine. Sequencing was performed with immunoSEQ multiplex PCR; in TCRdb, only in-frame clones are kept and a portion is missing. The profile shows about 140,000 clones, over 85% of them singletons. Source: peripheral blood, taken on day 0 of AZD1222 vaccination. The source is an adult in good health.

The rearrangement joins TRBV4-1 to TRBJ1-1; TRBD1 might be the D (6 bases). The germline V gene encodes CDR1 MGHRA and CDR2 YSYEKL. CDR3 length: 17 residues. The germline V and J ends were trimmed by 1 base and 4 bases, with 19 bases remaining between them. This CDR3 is CASSQVTPGQRVTEAFF. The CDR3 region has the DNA TGCGCCAGCAGCCAAGTGACTCCGGGACAAAGAGTCACTGAAGCTTTCTTT.

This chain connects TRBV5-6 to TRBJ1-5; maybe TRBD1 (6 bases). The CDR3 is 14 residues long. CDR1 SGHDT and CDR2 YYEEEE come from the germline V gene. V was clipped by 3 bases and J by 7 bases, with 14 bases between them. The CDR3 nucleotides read TGTGCCAGCAGCTGGGGGGGGGCCGAACAGCCCCAGCATTTT. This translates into CASSWGGAEQPQHF.

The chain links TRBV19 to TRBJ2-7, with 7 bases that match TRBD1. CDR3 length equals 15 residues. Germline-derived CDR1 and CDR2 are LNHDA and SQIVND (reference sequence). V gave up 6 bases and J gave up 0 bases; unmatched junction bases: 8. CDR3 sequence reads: CASSDGQASSYEQYF. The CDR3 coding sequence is TGTGCCAGTAGCGACGGACAGGCCAGCTCCTACGAGCAGTACTTC.

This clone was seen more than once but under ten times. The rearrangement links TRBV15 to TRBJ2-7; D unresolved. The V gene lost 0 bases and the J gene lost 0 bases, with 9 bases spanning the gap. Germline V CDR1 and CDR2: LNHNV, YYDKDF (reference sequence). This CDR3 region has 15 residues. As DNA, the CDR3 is TGTGCCACCAGCAGAGAACAGTCGAGCTCCTACGAGCAGTACTTC. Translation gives CATSREQSSSYEQYF. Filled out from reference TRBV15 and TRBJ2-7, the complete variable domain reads DAMVIQNPRYQVTQFGKPVTLSCSQTLNHNVMYWYQQKSSQAPKLLFHYYDKDFNNEADTPDNFQSRRPNTSFCFLDIRSPGLGDTAMYLCATSREQSSSYEQYFGPGTRLTVT.